The T cell receptor beta chain under discussion was sequenced for a study of blood T cells in healthy people across ages. Through a sample-barcoded 5' primer and a J-beta primer mix, a second PCR was run for about 7 to 12 cycles. MiXCR, applied by TCRdb to the 5' RACE reads, yields one record per CDR3 protein. The sample shows about 570,000 distinct CDR3 sequences, roughly 28% of them seen only once. The CDR3 is made up of 15 amino acids. In germline, CDR1 is SGHRS, CDR2 YFSETQ. Ten or more counts support this clonotype. The sequenced sample consisted of blood. This sequence originates from a woman aged 65 to 85 in good health. V usage is TRBV5-1 and J usage is TRBJ2-5; 9 bases line up with TRBD2. The J call may be wrong; the DNA end is better matched by TRBJ2-1. The CDR3 spells CASSLVAGGPNEQFF. CDR3 nucleotide sequence: TGCGCCAGCAGCTTGGTTGCGGGGGGGCCGAATGAGCAGTTCTTC.